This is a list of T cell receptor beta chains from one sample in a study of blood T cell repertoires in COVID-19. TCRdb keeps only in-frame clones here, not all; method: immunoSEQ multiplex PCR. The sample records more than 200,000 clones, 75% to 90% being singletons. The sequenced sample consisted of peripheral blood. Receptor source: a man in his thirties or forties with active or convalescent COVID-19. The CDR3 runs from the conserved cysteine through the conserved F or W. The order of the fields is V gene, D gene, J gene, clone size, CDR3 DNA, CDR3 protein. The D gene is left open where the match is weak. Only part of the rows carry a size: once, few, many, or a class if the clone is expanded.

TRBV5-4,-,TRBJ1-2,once,TGTGCCAGCAGCTTAAATCCAGCTAACTATGGCTACACCTTC,CASSLNPANYGYTF
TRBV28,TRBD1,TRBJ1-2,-,TGTGCCAGCAGTTGGGATGACAGGGTCGCCTATGGCTACACCTTC,CASSWDDRVAYGYTF
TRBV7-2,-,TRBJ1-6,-,TGTGCCAGCACCCCCGAGGGCACCTATAATTCACCCCTCCACTTT,CASTPEGTYNSPLHF
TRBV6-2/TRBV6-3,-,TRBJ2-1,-,TGTGCCAGCAGCCCCCGACGGGGGAGCTCCTACAATGAGCAGTTCTTC,CASSPRRGSSYNEQFF
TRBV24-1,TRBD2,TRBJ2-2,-,TGTGCCACCAGTGAGGCGGGGGGGCCTACCGGGGAGCTGTTTTTT,CATSEAGGPTGELFF
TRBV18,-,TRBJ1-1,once,TGTGCCAGCTCACCAACCCCCCAGACTGAAGCTTTCTTT,CASSPTPQTEAFF
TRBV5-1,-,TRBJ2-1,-,TGCGCCAGCAGCTTGGGTAACTATGAGCAGTTCTTC,CASSLGNYEQFF
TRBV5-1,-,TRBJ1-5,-,TGCGCCAGCAGCTTTAGGCCCACCACTACCCCCTATCAGCCCCAGCATTTT,CASSFRPTTTPYQPQHF
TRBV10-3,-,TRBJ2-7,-,TGTGCCACTTCGAGACAGAGCACCTACGAGCAGTACTTC,CATSRQSTYEQYF
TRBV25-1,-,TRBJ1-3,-,TGTGCCAGCAGTGCTCGGTTCTCTGGAAACACCATATATTTT,CASSARFSGNTIYF
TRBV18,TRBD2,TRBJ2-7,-,TGTGCCAGCTCCCATCGGACTAGTTATTACGAGCAGTACTTC,CASSHRTSYYEQYF
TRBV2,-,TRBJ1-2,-,TGTGCCAGGTTTTCTTCCTATGGCTACACCTTC,CARFSSYGYTF
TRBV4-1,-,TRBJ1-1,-,TGCGCCAGCAGCCAAGCAGAGGTAACTGAAGCTTTCTTT,CASSQAEVTEAFF
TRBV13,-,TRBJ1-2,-,TGTGCCAGCAGCTCTCGACTCTATGGCTACACCTTC,CASSSRLYGYTF
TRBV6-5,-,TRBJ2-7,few,TGTGCCAGCAGGAACCGGGATCTCGAGCAGTACTTC,CASRNRDLEQYF
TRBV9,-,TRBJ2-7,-,TGTGCCAGCAGCGTTTACTACACAAATTACGAGCAGTACTTC,CASSVYYTNYEQYF
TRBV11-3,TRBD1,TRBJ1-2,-,TGTGCCAGCAGCTCAGGGGGTACGAGAGCTAACTATGGCTACACCTTC,CASSSGGTRANYGYTF
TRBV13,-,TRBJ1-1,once,TGTGCCAGCAGCCGGCTGGGCGGGGTCACTGAAGCTTTCTTT,CASSRLGGVTEAFF
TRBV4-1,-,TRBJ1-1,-,TGCGCCAGCAGCCACGGACAGAACACTGAAGCTTTCTTT,CASSHGQNTEAFF
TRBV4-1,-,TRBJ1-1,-,TGCGCCAGCAGACAGTTTCTCGTAGACGTCACTGAAGCTTTCTTT,CASRQFLVDVTEAFF
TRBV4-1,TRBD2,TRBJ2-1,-,TGCGCCAGCAGCCTGGGACTAGCGGTCAACAATGAGCAGTTCTTC,CASSLGLAVNNEQFF
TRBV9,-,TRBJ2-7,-,TGTGCCAGCAGCGTAGGGGGGCCAGCCGAGCAGTACTTC,CASSVGGPAEQYF
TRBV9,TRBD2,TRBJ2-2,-,TGTGCCAGCAGCGTAGCCTTAGCGGGGGAGGACACCGGGGAGCTGTTTTTT,CASSVALAGEDTGELFF
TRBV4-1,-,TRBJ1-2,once,TGCGCCAGCAGCCAAGGTCGCCTAGCCTATGGCTACACCTTC,CASSQGRLAYGYTF
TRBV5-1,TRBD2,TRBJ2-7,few,TGCGCCAGCAGCCCGAGCGGACTAGCGGGGGACTACGAGCAGTACTTC,CASSPSGLAGDYEQYF
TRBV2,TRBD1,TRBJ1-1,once,TGTGCCAGCAGATGGACAGGGACTGGCTACACTGAAGCTTTCTTT,CASRWTGTGYTEAFF
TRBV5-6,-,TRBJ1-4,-,TGTGCCAGCAGCTTGCGGCAGACCGGGGGGAAACTGTTTTTT,CASSLRQTGGKLFF
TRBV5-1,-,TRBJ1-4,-,TGCGCCAGCAGCTTGAAAACAGGGAATAATGAAAAACTGTTTTTT,CASSLKTGNNEKLFF